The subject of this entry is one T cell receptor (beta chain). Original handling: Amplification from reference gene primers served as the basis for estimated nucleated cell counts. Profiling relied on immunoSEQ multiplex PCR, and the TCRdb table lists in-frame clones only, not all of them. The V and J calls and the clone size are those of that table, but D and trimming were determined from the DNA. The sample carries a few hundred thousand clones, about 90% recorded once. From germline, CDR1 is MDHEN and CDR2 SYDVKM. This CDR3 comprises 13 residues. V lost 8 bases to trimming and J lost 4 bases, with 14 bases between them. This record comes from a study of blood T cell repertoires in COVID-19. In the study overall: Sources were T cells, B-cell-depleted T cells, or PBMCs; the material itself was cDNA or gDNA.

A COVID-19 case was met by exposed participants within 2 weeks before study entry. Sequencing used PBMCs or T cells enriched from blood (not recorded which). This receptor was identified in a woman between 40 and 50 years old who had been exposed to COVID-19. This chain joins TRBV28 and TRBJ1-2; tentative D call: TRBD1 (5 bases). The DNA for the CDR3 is TGTGCCAGCCAGGGCGGCTTACTCTATGGCTACACCTTC. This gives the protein CASQGGLLYGYTF.